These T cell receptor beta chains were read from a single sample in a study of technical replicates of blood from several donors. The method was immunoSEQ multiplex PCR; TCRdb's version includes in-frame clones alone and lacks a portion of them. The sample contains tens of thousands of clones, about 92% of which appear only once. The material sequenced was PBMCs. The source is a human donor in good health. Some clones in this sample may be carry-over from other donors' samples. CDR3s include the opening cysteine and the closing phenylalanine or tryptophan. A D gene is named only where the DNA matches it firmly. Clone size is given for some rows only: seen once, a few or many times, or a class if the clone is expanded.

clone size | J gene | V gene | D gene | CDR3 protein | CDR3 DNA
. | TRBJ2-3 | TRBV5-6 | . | CASSFIRTDTQYF | TGTGCCAGCAGCTTCATCCGCACAGATACGCAGTATTTT
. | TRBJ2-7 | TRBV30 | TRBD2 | CAWGLAFNEQYF | TGTGCCTGGGGACTAGCGTTCAACGAGCAGTACTTC
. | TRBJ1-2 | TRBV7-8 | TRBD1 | CASSNPTGDNYGYTF | TGTGCCAGCAGCAACCCGACAGGGGACAACTATGGCTACACCTTC
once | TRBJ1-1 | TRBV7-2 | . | CASRGQVNTEAFF | TGTGCCAGTCGCGGACAAGTGAACACTGAAGCTTTCTTT
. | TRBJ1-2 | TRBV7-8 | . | CASSSTLNYGYTF | TGTGCCAGCAGTTCGACATTAAACTATGGCTACACCTTC
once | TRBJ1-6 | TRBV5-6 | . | CASSLFGGETSPLHF | TGTGCCAGCAGCTTGTTTGGGGGGGAGACATCACCCCTCCACTTT
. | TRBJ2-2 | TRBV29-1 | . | CSVEGAFGDTGELFF | TGCAGCGTTGAAGGAGCATTCGGGGACACCGGGGAGCTGTTTTTT
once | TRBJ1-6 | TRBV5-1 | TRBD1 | CASSSTRQGHNSPLHF | TGCGCCAGCAGCTCGACCAGACAGGGGCATAATTCACCCCTCCACTTT
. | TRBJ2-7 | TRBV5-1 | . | CASSLTSNSYEQYF | TGCGCCAGCAGCTTAACGAGTAACTCCTACGAGCAGTACTTC
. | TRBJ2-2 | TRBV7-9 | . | CASSPTSSANTGELFF | TGTGCCAGCAGCCCAACCTCTTCAGCGAACACCGGGGAGCTGTTTTTT
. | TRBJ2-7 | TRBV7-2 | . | CASSAYKGLYEQYF | TGTGCCAGCAGCGCCTACAAGGGACTCTACGAGCAGTACTTC